This is a list of T cell receptor beta chains from one sample in a study of CD8 T cells in ankylosing spondylitis. TCRdb fed the 5' RACE reads into MiXCR, producing one record per CDR3 protein. This table holds 750,000 to 850,000 distinct CDR3 sequences, 12% found once. Sequencing was done on a sample of blood, either unsorted or a sorted T cell fraction (not recorded which). Receptor source: a male donor with ankylosing spondylitis. Both conserved end residues are trimmed from each CDR3. D genes are given only for firm matches. Not all rows give a size; the values are once, few, many and, for expanded clones, a class.

D gene	clone size	V gene	J gene	CDR3 protein
.	few	TRBV29-1	TRBJ1-1	SVFIRDLTEAF
.	.	TRBV20-1	TRBJ2-5	SAILLSGEQETQY
TRBD2	.	TRBV20-1	TRBJ2-5	SARRLAGGRETQY
.	.	TRBV18	TRBJ1-4	ASSSNRPTNEKLF
.	.	TRBV4-2	TRBJ2-7	ATRGGYEQY
.	few	TRBV7-9	TRBJ2-6	ASSLATAGANVLT
TRBD2	few	TRBV2	TRBJ2-1	ASSRRRLAVYNEQF
TRBD2	many	TRBV20-1	TRBJ2-7	SAGLAGAYEQY
.	few	TRBV5-1	TRBJ2-6	ASSSDFRAGANVLT
.	.	TRBV20-1	TRBJ2-1	SARERGRSYNEQF
.	.	TRBV18	TRBJ2-7	ASSPVRTGTGEQY
.	many	TRBV7-2	TRBJ1-2	ASSLRQDFGYGYT
TRBD1	.	TRBV6-2/TRBV6-3	TRBJ2-1	ASTFRGHEQF
TRBD2	.	TRBV7-6	TRBJ2-2	ASSFLRTSGIAGELF
.	few	TRBV7-2	TRBJ2-3	ASSRDGGVGTQY
.	.	TRBV4-2	TRBJ1-1	ASSQESDRYGDTEAF
.	few	TRBV29-1	TRBJ2-5	SVEDRVRAVETQY
.	many	TRBV6-1	TRBJ1-1	ASSEDYGVGSSIRAF
TRBD1	few	TRBV5-1	TRBJ1-2	ASSGQGAVHGYT
.	many	TRBV15	TRBJ1-1	ATSRDLQSLRRAEAF
.	.	TRBV2	TRBJ2-3	ASSQDGYTQY
.	.	TRBV6-2/TRBV6-3	TRBJ2-2	ASIFRMNTGELF
TRBD1	many	TRBV7-2	TRBJ2-5	ASSLNRQGPTETQY
TRBD1	.	TRBV11-2	TRBJ2-7	ASSLDWGQAYEQY
TRBD1	few	TRBV9	TRBJ1-4	ASSSSLRDREEKLF
.	few	TRBV7-2	TRBJ2-1	ASSRQEFNEQF
.	.	TRBV20-1	TRBJ2-1	SARRPVQNNEQF
.	.	TRBV9	TRBJ1-1	ASSVVGGDTEAF
TRBD2	.	TRBV20-1	TRBJ2-3	SATRAGGPYDTQY
TRBD1	.	TRBV7-9	TRBJ2-5	ASSPGQVAETQY
.	many	TRBV20-1	TRBJ2-7	SARGWDEQY
.	.	TRBV5-6	TRBJ1-4	ASSVHNPKNEKLF
.	few	TRBV5-1	TRBJ1-5	ASSLGLRDSNQPQH
TRBD2	many	TRBV10-3	TRBJ2-1	AISDPKRDYNEQF
.	few	TRBV9	TRBJ1-4	ASSQGFGGEKLF
.	many	TRBV7-2	TRBJ2-3	ASSPRRRDTQY
TRBD2	many	TRBV6-5	TRBJ2-7	ASSYSGLAVNYEQY
.	.	TRBV12-3/TRBV12-4	TRBJ2-7	ASSPGTERQY
.	.	TRBV30	TRBJ2-4	AWSSLNIQY
TRBD1	few	TRBV6-2/TRBV6-3	TRBJ1-5	ASSSQDRGQQPQH
TRBD1	.	TRBV5-5	TRBJ2-1	ASSWGDRVGWYNEQF
.	few	TRBV15	TRBJ2-7	ATSPRASYEQY
.	few	TRBV7-2	TRBJ2-7	ASSPRTALWTVEQY
.	.	TRBV6-1	TRBJ1-5	ASSLDSFGNQPQH